The clone carrying this T cell receptor (beta chain) showed up just a few times. Its antigen is not known. These data originate in a study of early T cells in non-severe SARS-CoV-2 infection. Across the whole study: From unsorted whole blood, bulk RNA was sequenced, and the chains remained unpaired. Findings and limits, study-wide: Sequences matched to VDJdb favored anti-spike CD8 responses, while private and CD4 specificities were missed.

Individual cDNA molecules were tagged with unique molecular identifiers. TCRdb fed the 5' RACE reads into MiXCR, producing one record per CDR3 protein. The profile shows about 47,000 distinct CDR3 sequences, about 10% of them singletons. The receptor was isolated from an adult who was a healthcare worker with PCR-confirmed SARS-CoV-2 infection or an uninfected control (not recorded which). Sequencing was done on a sample of whole blood.

The CDR3 sequence: CASSLEASGETYNEQFF. The CDR3 bases are TGCGCCAGCAGCTTGGAGGCTAGCGGAGAAACCTACAATGAGCAGTTCTTC. The chain is built from TRBV5-1 and TRBJ2-1; 7 bases are shared with TRBD2. Per germline, CDR1 SGHRS and CDR2 YFSETQ. This CDR3 comprises 17 residues. The junction had 8 bases not matched to a gene; V was cut back by 0 bases and J by 2 bases.